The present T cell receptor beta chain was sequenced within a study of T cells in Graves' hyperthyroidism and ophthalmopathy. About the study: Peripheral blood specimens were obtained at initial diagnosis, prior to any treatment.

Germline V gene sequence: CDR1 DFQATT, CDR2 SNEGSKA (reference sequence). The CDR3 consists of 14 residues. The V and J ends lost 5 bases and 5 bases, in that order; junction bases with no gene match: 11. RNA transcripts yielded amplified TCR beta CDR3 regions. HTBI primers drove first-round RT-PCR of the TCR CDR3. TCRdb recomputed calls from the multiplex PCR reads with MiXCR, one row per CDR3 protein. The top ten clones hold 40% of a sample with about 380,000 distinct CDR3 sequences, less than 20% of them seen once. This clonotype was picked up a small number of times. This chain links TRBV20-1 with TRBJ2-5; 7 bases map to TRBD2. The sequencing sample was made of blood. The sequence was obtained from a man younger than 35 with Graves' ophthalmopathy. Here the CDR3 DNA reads TGCAGTGCTTCCACCTGGGCGGGGGTTGAGACCCAGTACTTC. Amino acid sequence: CSASTWAGVETQYF.